This T cell receptor beta chain appears in the sequencing data of a study of blood T cell repertoires in COVID-19. The CDR3 length is 16 residues. Germline trimming cut 4 bases from V and 7 bases from J; bases unmatched to any gene: 10. CDR1 is SEHNR, CDR2 FQNEAQ, per germline (reference sequence). Data came from immunoSEQ multiplex PCR; TCRdb stores just in-frame clones and leaves some out. Of fewer than 150,000 clones in the sample, approximately 85% were seen once. This clonotype originated in a man aged 40-49 years with acute or convalescent COVID-19. The chain employs TRBV7-9 and TRBJ1-6, with 7 bases lining up with TRBD1. The sequenced material came from peripheral blood. The DNA of the CDR3 is TGTGCCAGCAGCTCCGCCTACAGGGGTAAAAATTCACCCCTCCACTTT. This sequence encodes CASSSAYRGKNSPLHF. Combining the CDR3 with reference TRBV7-9 and TRBJ1-6 gives the whole variable domain DTGVSQNPRHKITKRGQNVTFRCDPISEHNRLYWYRQTLGQGPEFLTYFQNEAQLEKSRLLSDRFSAERPKGSFSTLEIQRTEQGDSAMYLCASSSAYRGKNSPLHFGNGTRLTVT.